Included here is one T cell receptor (beta chain) sequence, with context. The data belong to a study of shared clonotypes between healthy human individuals. At a deep level, the assay was run. Sequenced by immunoSEQ multiplex PCR; TCRdb stores in-frame clones only, minus some. The top ten clones hold approximately 12% of a sample with about 520,000 clones, around 80% of them seen once. Healthy HIV-negative adults with no recent acute infections or vaccinations were recruited as donors. In unsorted samples, genomic DNA was obtained using about 90 million PBMCs. Source material: PBMCs. The sequence came from a woman in her thirties or forties in good health. Some clones in this sample may be carry-over from other donors' samples.

The DNA for the CDR3 is TGTGCCAGTAGTATAGATCCTAGCGGGAGGTATGAGCAGTTCTTC. This gives the protein CASSIDPSGRYEQFF. The chain couples TRBV19 to TRBJ2-1, with 11 bases identical to TRBD2. Germline CDR1 LNHDA, CDR2 SQIVND (reference sequence). The junction had 3 bases not matched to a gene; V was cut back by 0 bases and J by 8 bases. This CDR3 has 15 residues.